This record looks at one TCR beta chain sequence and its context. Measured with immunoSEQ multiplex PCR; TCRdb has only the in-frame clones, and not every one. The table records about 410,000 clones, roughly 85% of them present only once. The CDR3 totals 19 residues. Germline V lookup: CDR1 SGHDN, CDR2 FVKESK. With 1 base clipped from V and 2 bases from J, the junction kept 9 bases outside the gene matches. This record belongs to a study of blood T cell repertoires in COVID-19. Study at large: Material from acute and convalescent COVID-19 was sourced from the United States, Italy and Spain.

The chain is built from TRBV14 and TRBJ2-3, with 13 bases lining up with TRBD2. This TCR derives from a woman aged 25 to 39 with active or convalescent COVID-19. Sequencing input: peripheral blood. The CDR3 DNA follows: TGTGCCAGCAGCCAAGTTGGGTGGACTAGCGGGGGTTCCACAGATACGCAGTATTTT. Translation gives CASSQVGWTSGGSTDTQYF. The full variable domain, rest sourced from reference TRBV14 and TRBJ2-3, is EAGVTQFPSHSVIEKGQTVTLRCDPISGHDNLYWYRRVMGKEIKFLLHFVKESKQDESGMPNNRFLAERTGGTYSTLKVQPAELEDSGVYFCASSQVGWTSGGSTDTQYFGPGTRLTVL.